The 28 T cell receptor beta chains listed next were all sequenced from one sample in a study of blood T cell repertoires in COVID-19. Profiled with immunoSEQ multiplex PCR; TCRdb holds only in-frame clones, not every one. The sample includes about 190,000 clones, less than 85% of them seen just once. The sample was peripheral blood. The receptors come from a woman in her fifties or sixties with acute or convalescent COVID-19.

The chain links TRBV19 to TRBJ2-1, with 10 bases identical to TRBD2. The length of the CDR3 is 20 residues. Germline V lookup: CDR1 LNHDA, CDR2 SQIVND (reference sequence). V shed 5 bases, J shed 2 bases, and the junction held 18 bases outside the gene matches. CDR3 nucleotides: TGTGCCAGTAGTTTCTCCCTAGCGGGAGTTATGGTGACGGCCTACAATGAGCAGTTCTTC. The encoded protein is CASSFSLAGVMVTAYNEQFF.

This clone was found a few times. This chain joins TRBV27 and TRBJ1-1; the D gene is possibly TRBD1 (6 bases). Germline V gene sequence: CDR1 MNHEY, CDR2 SMNVEV (reference sequence). Trimming took 0 bases from V and 1 from J, leaving 12 bases between them. The CDR3 runs to 16 residues. The CDR3 spells CASSLSRRGRNTEAFF. The CDR3, as DNA: TGTGCCAGCAGTTTATCGAGAAGGGGGAGGAACACTGAAGCTTTCTTT.

The J gene is TRBJ2-2, the V gene TRBV19, with 8 bases lining up with TRBD2. Trimming at V came to 8 bases and at J to 5 bases, leaving 4 bases not matched to a gene. The CDR3 totals 13 residues. The germline V gene has CDR1 LNHDA and CDR2 SQIVND (reference sequence). The CDR3 sequence is CASRGGRTGELFF. CDR3 coding DNA: TGTGCCAGTCGGGGGGGCAGGACCGGGGAGCTGTTTTTT.

In DNA form, the CDR3 reads TGCGCCAGCAGTTCGTGGGACAGGGGATCCTCTGGGGCCAACGTCCTGACTTTC. Its translation: CASSSWDRGSSGANVLTF. The chain uses TRBV5-1 and TRBJ2-6; 10 bases agree with TRBD1. The germline gives CDR1 SGHRS, CDR2 YFSETQ. There are 18 residues in the CDR3. Trimming took 5 bases from V and 0 from J; bases not matched to a gene: 8.

This chain joins TRBV19 and TRBJ1-1; TRBD1 aligns across 8 bases. This CDR3 comprises 16 residues. Germline V CDR1 and CDR2: LNHDA, SQIVND (reference sequence). J lost 1 base, V lost 4 bases, and 8 bases had no gene match. CDR3 amino acids: CASSSTRQGKNTEAFF. The CDR3 DNA reads as TGTGCCAGTAGTAGCACTCGACAGGGGAAGAACACTGAAGCTTTCTTT.

V gene TRBV27 combines with J gene TRBJ1-6; D is unresolved. Deletions cut 6 bases from V and 15 bases from J, with 15 bases between. The germline V gene has CDR1 MNHEY and CDR2 SMNVEV (reference sequence). The length of the CDR3 is 12 residues. Here the CDR3 reads CASRLVGGILHF. As DNA, the CDR3 is TGTGCCAGCAGACTAGTGGGAGGGATCCTCCACTTT.

This sequence joins TRBV14 and TRBJ1-1; TRBD1 might be the D (5 bases). V lost 6 bases, J lost 0 bases, and 8 bases lay in between. The CDR3 has 13 amino acids. Germline lookup yields CDR1 SGHDN and CDR2 FVKESK. This CDR3 reads CASSSDMNTEAFF. The CDR3 DNA follows: TGTGCCAGCAGTTCGGACATGAACACTGAAGCTTTCTTT.

This clone was counted between two and nine times. The chain uses TRBV7-2 and TRBJ1-5; 8 bases line up with TRBD1. With V trimmed by 2 bases and J by 6 bases, 0 bases remained unmatched. The germline gives CDR1 SGHTA, CDR2 FQGNSA. The CDR3 has 13 residues. CDR3 coding DNA: TGTGCCAGCAGCTTAACAGGGGGTCAGCCCCAGCATTTT. It yields the protein CASSLTGGQPQHF.

The rearrangement joins TRBV28 to TRBJ2-7, with 9 bases matching TRBD2. This CDR3 spans 17 amino acids. J lost 0 bases, V lost 3 bases, and 9 bases had no gene match. CDR1 is MDHEN, CDR2 SYDVKM, per germline. The CDR3 region is CASSLGGTSLLSYEQYF. The CDR3 region has the DNA TGTGCCAGCAGTTTGGGTGGGACTAGCCTTCTCTCCTACGAGCAGTACTTC.

V usage is TRBV5-4 and J usage is TRBJ2-7, with 8 bases aligning to TRBD1. There are 15 residues in the CDR3. CDR1 is SGHNT, CDR2 YYREEE, per germline (reference sequence). After removal of 3 bases from V and 2 bases from J, the junction contained 7 bases not matched to a gene. The CDR3 DNA is TGTGCCAGCAGCTCCCCCCCGGGACAGGCCTACGAGCAGTACTTC. Its protein product is CASSSPPGQAYEQYF.

V gene TRBV2 combines with J gene TRBJ2-7, with no clear D. The CDR3 has 11 residues. Germline CDR1 is SNHLY and CDR2 is FYNNEI. The V end was cut by 7 bases, the J end by 4 bases, with 8 bases between. CDR3 nucleotides: TGTGCCAGCAAGATCGCGTACGAGCAGTACTTC. It translates to CASKIAYEQYF.

J is TRBJ1-2 and V is TRBV21-1; the D call of TRBD1 is as the table states it, not checked on the DNA. TRBV21-1 is given as a pseudogene. The CDR3 spans 18 residues. The CDR3 coding sequence is TGTGCCAGCAGCGACTCCGGGACAGAGGAGAATATTAACTATGGCTACACCTTC. Protein product: CASSDSGTEENINYGYTF.

This clone was detected only a few times. J is TRBJ1-4 and V is TRBV7-8; TRBD1 matches at 8 bases. Trimming cost V 4 bases and J 8 bases; bases outside gene matches: 15. This CDR3 has 17 residues. Germline V gene lookup returns CDR1 SGHVS and CDR2 FQNEAQ. The CDR3 DNA follows: TGTGCCAGCAGCTCGGGACAGGCCACACCCGGTCGGGAAAAACTGTTTTTT. Amino acid sequence: CASSSGQATPGREKLFF.

The V call is TRBV6-2 or TRBV6-3, the J call TRBJ2-3, with 8 positions matching TRBD2. Per germline, CDR1 MNHEY and CDR2 SVGEGT. With V trimmed by 4 bases and J by 0 bases, 6 bases remained unmatched. The CDR3 is made up of 16 amino acids. The CDR3 DNA follows: TGTGCCAGCAGTTCCCCGGGGGGGCCTAGCACAGATACGCAGTATTTT. Protein sequence: CASSSPGGPSTDTQYF.

This clone has only a few counts. V gene TRBV24-1 combines with J gene TRBJ2-1; 9 bases are shared with TRBD2. CDR1 and CDR2 from the germline V gene are KGHDR and SFDVKD. The CDR3 spans 14 residues. With V trimmed by 6 bases and J by 4 bases, 3 bases remained unmatched. CDR3 sequence (DNA): TGTGCCACCAGTCGACTAGCGGAATACAATGAGCAGTTCTTC. Translating gives CATSRLAEYNEQFF.

This chain joins TRBV18 and TRBJ2-7; the D gene is possibly TRBD1 (5 bases). Trimming removed 2 bases at V and 0 bases at J, with 14 bases between. CDR3 length: 16 residues. The germline CDR1 and CDR2 sequences are KGHSH and LQKENI. The CDR3 DNA is TGTGCCAGCTCACCATTTCCAGGGCTGAGCTCCTACGAGCAGTACTTC. It codes for CASSPFPGLSSYEQYF.

This sequence joins TRBV7-8 and TRBJ1-1, with D perhaps TRBD1 (6 bases). Germline V lookup: CDR1 SGHVS, CDR2 FQNEAQ. Trimming removed 6 bases from V and 0 bases from J, with 14 bases in between. The CDR3 covers 15 residues. The CDR3 DNA reads as TGTGCCAGCAGAACCACTGGGACAATGAACACTGAAGCTTTCTTT. It specifies CASRTTGTMNTEAFF.

The chain links TRBV18 to TRBJ2-7; 7 bases agree with TRBD2. The CDR3 contains 14 residues. Germline values: CDR1 KGHSH, CDR2 LQKENI. Trimming removed 1 base from V and 4 bases from J; junction bases left unmatched: 4. CDR3 amino acids: CASSPQRDGYEQYF. CDR3 nucleotides: TGTGCCAGCTCACCACAGCGGGACGGGTACGAGCAGTACTTC.

This rearrangement joins TRBV30 to TRBJ2-1, with TRBD1 matching over 7 bases. V shed 5 bases, J shed 4 bases, and the junction held 8 bases outside the gene matches. Germline-derived CDR1 and CDR2 are GTSNPN and SVGIG (reference sequence). The CDR3 is 14 amino acids. CDR3 nucleotide sequence: TGTGCCTGGGACCGGGACAGAGGATACAATGAGCAGTTCTTC. Translation: CAWDRDRGYNEQFF. Full variable domain (remainder filled in from reference TRBV30 and TRBJ2-1): SQTIHQWPATLVQPVGSPLSLECTVEGTSNPNLYWYRQAAGRGLQLLFYSVGIGQISSEVPQNLSASRPQDRQFILSSKKLLLSDSGFYLCAWDRDRGYNEQFFGPGTRLTVL.

This clone was observed a single time. The chain is built from TRBV28 and TRBJ2-2; 7 nucleotides agree with TRBD1. The germline V gene has CDR1 MDHEN and CDR2 SYDVKM. The CDR3 has 14 residues. The trim removed 10 bases at V and 1 base at J, leaving 6 bases unmatched. The CDR3 nucleotides read TGTGCCACAAAAAGGACAGGGAACACCGGGGAGCTGTTTTTT. Its translation: CATKRTGNTGELFF. Based on the CDR3 plus reference TRBV28 and TRBJ2-2, the full variable domain is DVKVTQSSRYLVKRTGEKVFLECVQDMDHENMFWYRQDPGLGLRLIYFSYDVKMKEKGDIPEGYSVSREKKERFSLILESASTNQTSMYLCATKRTGNTGELFFGEGSRLTVL.

This clone is classed as medium-sized. CDR3 amino acids: CSGNREYEQYF. In nucleotides, the CDR3 is TGCAGTGGAAACAGGGAGTACGAGCAGTACTTC. J is TRBJ2-7 and V is TRBV20-1; D is perhaps TRBD1 (6 bases). Germline-derived CDR1 and CDR2 are DFQATT and SNEGSKA (reference sequence). CDR3 size: 11 residues. Trimming removed 7 bases at V and 4 bases at J, with 11 bases between.

The chain is built from TRBV6-1 and TRBJ1-5, with 7 nucleotides matching TRBD1. CDR1 and CDR2 (germline): MNHNS, SASEGT. The CDR3 length is 16 residues. V shed 6 bases and J 4 bases; nucleotides not matched to a gene: 12. The CDR3 sequence is CASRERTGTVNQPQHF. DNA of the CDR3: TGTGCCAGCAGAGAAAGAACCGGGACAGTAAATCAGCCCCAGCATTTT.

The DNA for the CDR3 is TGCAGCACAGTTAATAACAGGGCCCCCCACGAGCAGTACTTC. This sequence encodes CSTVNNRAPHEQYF. The chain joins TRBV29-1 to TRBJ2-7, with TRBD1 as a possible D gene (6 bases). Germline V gives CDR1 SQVTM, CDR2 ANQGSEA. CDR3 size: 14 residues. V lost 8 bases and J lost 5, with 22 bases in between.

This chain joins TRBV24-1 and TRBJ2-1; D is perhaps TRBD2 (6 bases). The germline V and J ends were trimmed by 4 bases and 7 bases, with 22 bases remaining between them. Germline loops: CDR1 KGHDR, CDR2 SFDVKD. This CDR3 has 17 amino acids. CDR3 nucleotides: TGTGCCACCAGTGACCGGAGTTCTAGCGTTAAGGGGAATGAGCAGTTCTTC. This encodes CATSDRSSSVKGNEQFF.

The genes are TRBV7-2 and TRBJ2-1, with 14 bases identical to TRBD2. The germline V gene has CDR1 SGHTA and CDR2 FQGNSA. Trimming took 6 bases from V and 10 from J; bases not matched to a gene: 8. The CDR3 consists of 15 residues. CDR3 coding DNA: TGTGCCAGCAGTGGGACTAGCGGGAGTCCGGGAGAGCAGTTCTTC. It codes for CASSGTSGSPGEQFF.

V is TRBV7-8 and J is TRBJ2-1, with a tentative D call TRBD2 (5 bases). Trimming removed 4 bases at V and 3 bases at J, with 19 bases between. This CDR3 has 17 amino acids. Germline values: CDR1 SGHVS, CDR2 FQNEAQ. The chain's CDR3 is CASSYFPGSDVYNEQFF. The DNA for the CDR3 is TGTGCCAGCAGCTATTTTCCGGGTAGCGACGTCTACAATGAGCAGTTCTTC.

The chain uses TRBV6-5 and TRBJ2-7; 8 bases align to TRBD1. CDR3 size: 14 residues. With 8 bases clipped from V and 5 bases from J, the junction kept 11 bases outside the gene matches. Germline-derived CDR1 and CDR2 are MNHEY and SVGAGI. CDR3 nucleotide sequence: TGTGCCAGCGCCCCGACAGGGGCGGCTCACGAGCAGTACTTC. Its translation is CASAPTGAAHEQYF.

This clone occurred a few times. This sequence joins TRBV19 and TRBJ1-5, with a tentative D call TRBD1 (5 bases). The CDR3 totals 13 residues. V was clipped by 3 bases and J by 5 bases, with 8 bases between them. The germline V gene encodes CDR1 LNHDA and CDR2 SQIVND (reference sequence). The DNA for the CDR3 is TGTGCCAGTAGTATCCGGGGGGATCAGCCCCAGCATTTT. This codes for CASSIRGDQPQHF.